Each of the 7 T cell receptor beta chains below was sequenced from the same sample in a study of T cell responses to AZD1222 COVID-19 vaccine. Generated by immunoSEQ multiplex PCR, the TCRdb table keeps only in-frame clones and is missing some. The sample records approximately 80,000 clones, about 90% being singletons. Here the sequenced sample was peripheral blood, taken on day 0 of AZD1222 vaccination. These receptors all stem from an adult in good health.

The gene calls are TRBV9 and TRBJ1-2; D may be TRBD1 (6 bases). Looked up from germline, CDR1 is SGDLS and CDR2 is YYNGEE. The CDR3 loop spans 13 amino acids. The V gene lost 3 bases and the J gene lost 8 bases, with 14 bases spanning the gap. This chain's CDR3 is CASSAENRDGYTF. CDR3 DNA sequence: TGTGCCAGCAGCGCGGAGAACAGGGACGGCTACACCTTC.

This clone occurred once. The chain combines TRBV19 with TRBJ2-1, with 7 bases fitting TRBD1. The CDR3 totals 15 residues. After removal of 5 bases from V and 2 bases from J, the junction contained 6 bases not matched to a gene. The V gene's germline CDR1 is LNHDA and CDR2 SQIVND (reference sequence). The CDR3 region is CASSPRRGTYNEQFF. Here the CDR3 DNA reads TGTGCCAGTAGTCCACGCAGGGGGACCTACAATGAGCAGTTCTTC.

The chain couples TRBV6-2 or TRBV6-3 to TRBJ1-5; D remains ambiguous. The V end was cut by 0 bases, the J end by 3 bases, with 9 bases between. The CDR3 contains 15 residues. Germline V gives CDR1 MNHEY, CDR2 SVGEGT. The CDR3 DNA follows: TGTGCCAGCAGTTACTCAGTAGGGCTCAATCAGCCCCAGCATTTT. It translates to CASSYSVGLNQPQHF.

The rearrangement links TRBV9 to TRBJ1-3, with a possible D match to TRBD1 (5 bases). The CDR3 runs 14 residues. Germline loops: CDR1 SGDLS, CDR2 YYNGEE. V was shortened by 0 bases and J by 2 bases, with 6 bases between the two germline ends. CDR3 DNA: TGTGCCAGCAGCGTAGAGACAGCTGGAAACACCATATATTTT. This sequence encodes CASSVETAGNTIYF.

The chain carries TRBV19 and TRBJ1-1; D is unresolved. The germline V and J ends were trimmed by 0 bases and 6 bases, with 8 bases remaining between them. CDR3 length equals 13 residues. Germline lookup yields CDR1 LNHDA and CDR2 SQIVND (reference sequence). CDR3 protein: CASSIDRFAEAFF. The DNA for the CDR3 is TGTGCCAGTAGTATAGATAGGTTTGCTGAAGCTTTCTTT.

The chain has TRBV7-6 and TRBJ1-4; TRBD1 aligns across 8 bases. The CDR3 consists of 17 residues. CDR1 is SGHVS, CDR2 FNYEAQ, per germline. V was clipped by 1 base and J by 0 bases; unmatched bases: 4. CDR3 DNA sequence: TGTGCCAGCAGCTTAGAGGGCAGGGGGCCAACTAATGAAAAACTGTTTTTT. Translation: CASSLEGRGPTNEKLFF.

This chain links TRBV5-4 with TRBJ2-5; 12 bases map to TRBD2. Unmatched junction bases numbered 11, after V lost 0 bases and J lost 5 bases. Germline V gene sequence: CDR1 SGHNT, CDR2 YYREEE (reference sequence). The CDR3 covers 18 residues. The CDR3 here is CASSLDPASGRARETQYF. The CDR3 bases are TGTGCCAGCAGCTTGGACCCGGCTAGCGGGAGGGCCCGGGAGACCCAGTACTTC.